This T cell receptor beta chain originates from a study of CD8 T cells in Susac syndrome. General study results and limits: Individuals included in the TCR sequencing and HLA analysis were acknowledged by the study to be relatively few in number.

An amount of RNA that ranged from 0.5 to 1 ug was reverse transcribed with random hexamers. Amplification of TCR beta CDR3 by immunoSEQ multiplex PCR spanned 54 Vbeta and 13 Jbeta. TCRdb analysed the immunoSEQ multiplex PCR reads with MiXCR anew, one entry per CDR3 protein. The profile covers 180,000 or so distinct CDR3 sequences, with 85% to 95% appearing a single time and more than 0.08% taken by the ten largest. For this clonotype: Its antigen is not known.

Material for sequencing was CD4+ T cells from PBMCs. The TCR was taken from a human donor with Susac syndrome.

The CDR3 is CSAPTRASGGDTQYF. The CDR3 DNA is TGCAGTGCTCCCACGCGGGCTAGCGGAGGGGATACGCAGTATTTT. The chain couples TRBV20-1 to TRBJ2-3, with 7 bases aligning to TRBD2. The V and J ends lost 5 bases and 6 bases, in that order; junction bases with no gene match: 14. Germline CDR1 is DFQATT and CDR2 is SNEGSKA (reference sequence). The CDR3 extends over 15 amino acids.